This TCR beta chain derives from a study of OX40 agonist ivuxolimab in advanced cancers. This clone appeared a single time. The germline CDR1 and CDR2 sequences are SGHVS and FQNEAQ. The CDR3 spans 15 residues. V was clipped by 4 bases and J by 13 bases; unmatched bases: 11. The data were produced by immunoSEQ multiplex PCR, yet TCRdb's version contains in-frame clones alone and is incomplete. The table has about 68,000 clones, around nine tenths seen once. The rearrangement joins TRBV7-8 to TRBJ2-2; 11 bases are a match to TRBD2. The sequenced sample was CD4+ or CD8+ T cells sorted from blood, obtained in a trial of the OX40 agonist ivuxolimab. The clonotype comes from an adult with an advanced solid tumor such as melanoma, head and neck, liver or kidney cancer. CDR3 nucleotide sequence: TGTGCCAGCAGCTCTACTCAATCACTAGCGGGAGTGCTGTTTTTT. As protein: CASSSTQSLAGVLFF. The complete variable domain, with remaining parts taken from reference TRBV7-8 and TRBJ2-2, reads GAGVSQSPRYKVAKRGQDVALRCDPISGHVSLFWYQQALGQGPEFLTYFQNEAQLDKSGLPSDRFFAERPEGSVSTLKIQRTQQEDSAVYLCASSSTQSLAGVLFFGEGSRLTVL.